A selection of T cell receptor beta chains follows, all from one sample in a study of cytomegalovirus exposure and HLA in healthy donors. Measured with immunoSEQ multiplex PCR; TCRdb has only the in-frame clones, and not every one. The sample shows 150,000 to 200,000 clones, 75% to 90% of them seen only once. Sequencing used PBMCs. Every receptor here comes from a young woman in good health and CMV-seronegative. Each CDR3 is given with its conserved first and last residue. Each record gives: J gene, V gene, D gene, CDR3 DNA, CDR3 protein. D genes are given only for firm matches.

J gene: TRBJ2-5; V gene: TRBV28; D gene: NA; CDR3 DNA: TGTGCCAGCAGTTTTTCCGGGGGAGGTCCGGAGACCCAGTACTTC; CDR3 protein: CASSFSGGGPETQYF
J gene: TRBJ2-7; V gene: TRBV10-3; D gene: NA; CDR3 DNA: TGTGCCATCAGTGAGTCTCGGAGCGGGTCCTCCTACGAGCAGTACTTC; CDR3 protein: CAISESRSGSSYEQYF
J gene: TRBJ2-1; V gene: TRBV2; D gene: TRBD1; CDR3 DNA: TGTGCCAGCAGAGACAGGGGGCTTTACAATGAGCAGTTCTTC; CDR3 protein: CASRDRGLYNEQFF
J gene: TRBJ2-1; V gene: TRBV27; D gene: NA; CDR3 DNA: TGTGCCAGCAGTTTATCCCGGACGGGGGAGCAGTTCTTC; CDR3 protein: CASSLSRTGEQFF
J gene: TRBJ2-1; V gene: TRBV10-3; D gene: TRBD2; CDR3 DNA: TGTGCCATCAGTCCCTTAGCGGGGGGGAACAATGAGCAGTTCTTC; CDR3 protein: CAISPLAGGNNEQFF
J gene: TRBJ1-5; V gene: TRBV7-9; D gene: NA; CDR3 DNA: TGTGCCAGCAGCCATCAGAGCAATCAGCCCCAGCATTTT; CDR3 protein: CASSHQSNQPQHF
J gene: TRBJ1-1; V gene: TRBV19; D gene: NA; CDR3 DNA: TGTGCCAGTAGTACCCGGACGGGGTTGAGAGCTTTCTTT; CDR3 protein: CASSTRTGLRAFF
J gene: TRBJ2-1; V gene: TRBV7-8; D gene: TRBD2; CDR3 DNA: TGTGCCAGCAGGATCTCTAGCGGGCACAATGAGCAGTTCTTC; CDR3 protein: CASRISSGHNEQFF
J gene: TRBJ2-1; V gene: TRBV20-1; D gene: NA; CDR3 DNA: TGCAGTGCTAGTCAGGTTAATGAGCAGTTCTTC; CDR3 protein: CSASQVNEQFF
J gene: TRBJ1-1; V gene: TRBV10-2; D gene: NA; CDR3 DNA: TGCGCCAGCAGTGTGGGGGGGACAACTGAAGCTTTCTTT; CDR3 protein: CASSVGGTTEAFF
J gene: TRBJ2-5; V gene: TRBV28; D gene: TRBD2; CDR3 DNA: TGTGCCACAAGACTAGCGGGGGGGTTTGAGACCCAGTACTTC; CDR3 protein: CATRLAGGFETQYF
J gene: TRBJ1-1; V gene: TRBV5-4; D gene: NA; CDR3 DNA: TGTGCCAGCACCCCTGGGGGCGCGGACACTGAAGCTTTCTTT; CDR3 protein: CASTPGGADTEAFF
J gene: TRBJ2-2; V gene: TRBV6-1; D gene: NA; CDR3 DNA: TGTGCCAGCAATCCCTTAGAGGGTTGGGGGGAGCTGTTTTTT; CDR3 protein: CASNPLEGWGELFF
J gene: TRBJ1-1; V gene: TRBV6-1; D gene: NA; CDR3 DNA: TGTGCCAGCAGTGAAAACCGTGAGAAAGCTTTCTTT; CDR3 protein: CASSENREKAFF